The 29 T cell receptor beta chains reported below all come from one sample, sequenced in a study of blood T cells in healthy people across ages. Combining a sample-barcoded 5' primer with a J-beta primer mix, a second PCR ran for roughly 7 to 12 cycles. TCRdb passed the 5' RACE reads through MiXCR, listing each CDR3 protein once. The sample has approximately 960,000 distinct CDR3 sequences, just under 30% seen once; the top ten hold around 9.6%. These same data were also listed under a study on T cells of mothers and their children.

The sequencing input was blood. Receptors were obtained from a middle-aged woman in good health.

In its sample, this clonotype was seen many times. The chain has TRBV6-2 or TRBV6-3 and TRBJ1-6; TRBD1 agrees at 9 bases. Losses at the gene ends were 6 bases for V and 7 bases for J; bases not matched to a gene: 7. The V gene's germline CDR1 is MNHEY and CDR2 SVGEGT. The CDR3 covers 15 residues. This chain's CDR3 is CASRQGQGWNSPLHF. CDR3 nucleotides: TGTGCCAGCAGACAAGGACAGGGGTGGAATTCACCCCTCCACTTT.

With regard to this clonotype: One end of the junction varies from germline; a read error may be responsible. The chain couples TRBV20-1 to TRBJ1-1; 7 nucleotides match TRBD1. CDR1 and CDR2 (germline): DFQATT, SNEGSKA (reference sequence). This CDR3 contains 13 residues. The chain's CDR3 is CSATGTENSEAFF. CDR3 in DNA: TGCAGTGCGACCGGGACAGAGAACTCTGAAGCTTTCTTT.

This clonotype was detected only a few times. The chain joins TRBV12-3 or TRBV12-4 to TRBJ1-1; the D is unclear. Trimming removed 5 bases from V and 3 bases from J, with 10 bases in between. The CDR3 is 13 residues long. This chain's CDR3 is CASSETGYTEAFF. In nucleotides, the CDR3 is TGTGCCAGCAGTGAGACTGGATACACTGAAGCTTTCTTT.

Regarding this clonotype: The germline gene is not matched at one end of the junction; a read error may be the cause. The chain is built from TRBV18 and TRBJ2-2; weak D call: TRBD2 (5 bases). From germline, CDR1 is KGHSH and CDR2 LQKENI. The CDR3 extends over 16 amino acids. CDR3 in amino acids: CASSPQPLMNTGERFF. DNA for the CDR3: TGTGCCAGCTCACCGCAACCACTGATGAACACCGGGGAGCGGTTTTTT.

Concerning this clonotype itself: A much larger clonotype is one base distant, so this may be a read error. The chain uses TRBV12-3 or TRBV12-4 and TRBJ1-2; the D gene is possibly TRBD1 (5 bases). CDR3 length: 15 amino acids. DNA of the CDR3: TGTGCCTGCAGCCCCCTCGGGCGGACATCAAATGGCTACACCTTC. It codes for CACSPLGRTSNGYTF.

This clonotype was picked up a small number of times. The chain recombines TRBV28 with TRBJ1-5; tentative D call: TRBD1 (6 bases). The CDR3 length is 15 residues. Trimming took 5 bases from V and 0 from J, leaving 11 bases between them. The germline CDR1 and CDR2 sequences are MDHEN and SYDVKM. The CDR3 is CASSRQAPSNQPQHF. CDR3 in DNA: TGTGCCAGCAGTCGACAGGCGCCTAGCAATCAGCCCCAGCATTTT.

The V and J genes are TRBV29-1 and TRBJ2-2; 12 nucleotides agree with TRBD2. V lost 6 bases, J lost 2 bases, and 4 bases stayed unmatched. This CDR3 is 15 amino acids long. CDR1 is SQVTM, CDR2 ANQGSEA, per germline. Here the CDR3 DNA reads TGCAGCGTGGAGGGACTAGCGGGTAACACCGGGGAGCTGTTTTTT. Translated, it gives CSVEGLAGNTGELFF.

This clonotype was counted many times. The chain employs TRBV4-1 and TRBJ1-1; D perhaps matches TRBD1 (6 bases). V lost 4 bases, J lost 7 bases, and 10 bases lay in between. Germline V gene lookup returns CDR1 MGHRA and CDR2 YSYEKL. The CDR3 loop spans 12 amino acids. This CDR3 is CASSPQGIEAFF. As DNA, the CDR3 is TGCGCCAGCAGCCCACAGGGAATTGAAGCTTTCTTT.

The chain carries TRBV12-3 or TRBV12-4 and TRBJ2-2; perhaps D is TRBD1 or TRBD2 (7 bases each). Deletions cut 2 bases from V and 9 bases from J, with 16 bases between. This CDR3 comprises 15 residues. The CDR3 reads CASSLSAGGVRELFF. CDR3 bases: TGTGCCAGCAGTTTATCGGCAGGGGGGGTCCGGGAGCTGTTTTTT.

The chain has TRBV5-1 and TRBJ1-6; 8 positions agree with TRBD1. The CDR3 length is 15 residues. V shed 3 bases, J shed 5 bases, and the junction held 4 bases outside the gene matches. CDR1 is SGHRS and CDR2 is YFSETQ in the germline V gene. The CDR3 loop reads CASSYRQGNNSPLHF. The CDR3 DNA is TGCGCCAGCAGCTACCGACAGGGGAATAATTCACCCCTCCACTTT.

This clonotype was seen only a few times. The chain is built from TRBV2 and TRBJ2-6; D is uncertain. V was trimmed by 3 bases and J by 4 bases, leaving 10 bases between them. This CDR3 region has 15 residues. CDR1 is SNHLY, CDR2 FYNNEI, per germline. CDR3 region: CASSEKGPGANVLTF. In nucleotides, the CDR3 is TGTGCCAGCAGTGAGAAGGGCCCCGGGGCCAACGTCCTGACTTTC.

The chain carries TRBV28 and TRBJ1-4; 8 bases match TRBD1. The junction had 12 bases not matched to a gene; V was cut back by 4 bases and J by 8 bases. The CDR3 covers 16 residues. Germline values: CDR1 MDHEN, CDR2 SYDVKM. The CDR3 spells CASSSPSRTGREKLFF. The CDR3 nucleotides are TGTGCCAGCAGTTCCCCATCGCGGACAGGGAGAGAAAAACTGTTTTTT.

CDR3 protein: CASRGGAGRGGTQYF. CDR3 nucleotide sequence: TGTGCCAGCAGGGGCGGGGCCGGACGTGGCGGGACCCAGTACTTC. The chain carries TRBV7-8 and TRBJ2-5, with TRBD2 as a possible D gene (6 bases). V was shortened by 6 bases and J by 7 bases, with 21 bases between the two germline ends. CDR3 length equals 15 residues. Per germline, CDR1 SGHVS and CDR2 FQNEAQ.

V usage is TRBV27 and J usage is TRBJ1-1; no clear D. The germline gives CDR1 MNHEY, CDR2 SMNVEV (reference sequence). Trimming shortened V by 2 bases and J by 0 bases, and 10 bases separated the two germline ends. The CDR3 loop spans 15 amino acids. CDR3: CASSLMARMNTEAFF. DNA for the CDR3: TGTGCCAGCAGTTTAATGGCCAGGATGAACACTGAAGCTTTCTTT.

Only a few counts were recorded for this clonotype. One end of the junction is discordant with germline, which a read error may explain. CDR3 loop: CASSLAAFGGAFF. The DNA of the CDR3 is TGTGCCAGTAGTTTAGCGGCATTTGGAGGAGCTTTCTTT. The chain has TRBV12-3 or TRBV12-4 and TRBJ1-1; D gene unclear. The CDR3 has 13 residues.

This clonotype was recorded only once. This clone may be a read error of a much larger clone one base away. This CDR3 fails to terminate in the conserved phenylalanine or tryptophan, so it likely reflects a read error. CDR3: CASTQGDSSYNEQFL. CDR3 bases: TGTGCCAGCACTCAGGGGGATAGCTCCTACAATGAGCAGTTCTTA. V usage is TRBV12-3 or TRBV12-4 and J usage is TRBJ2-1, with 7 positions matching TRBD1. V gave up 7 bases and J gave up 0 bases; unmatched junction bases: 6. The CDR3 contains 15 residues.

This clonotype was found a few times. The V call is TRBV5-1, the J call TRBJ1-2; TRBD1 aligns across 8 bases. The CDR3 is 15 amino acids. CDR1 and CDR2 from the germline V gene are SGHRS and YFSETQ. V gave up 5 bases and J gave up 3 bases; unmatched junction bases: 9. The CDR3 protein is CASSLRGQGDYGYTF. CDR3 coding DNA: TGCGCCAGCAGTCTCCGTGGACAGGGAGACTATGGCTACACCTTC.

This chain joins TRBV20-1 and TRBJ1-4, with D unclear. With 2 bases removed from V and 1 base from J, the gap between germline ends came to 14 bases. CDR1 is DFQATT and CDR2 is SNEGSKA in the germline V gene (reference sequence). The CDR3 is made up of 16 amino acids. The CDR3 nucleotides read TGCAGTGCTAGAAGGCTGATGGCAGTAACTAATGAAAAACTGTTTTTT. It is translated as CSARRLMAVTNEKLFF.

Comment on this clonotype: A much larger clone differs from this one at a single base, so this may be a read error. The gene calls are TRBV20-1 and TRBJ2-7, with a tentative D call TRBD2 (6 bases). The CDR3 spans 14 residues. The V gene's germline CDR1 is DFQATT and CDR2 SNEGSKA (reference sequence). The germline V and J ends were trimmed by 2 bases and 2 bases, with 13 bases remaining between them. The CDR3 nucleotides are TGCAGTGCTAGATCGGGGGTGCGCCCCTACGAGCAGTACTTC. It codes for CSARSGVRPYEQYF.

In its sample, this clonotype was seen many times. The chain recombines TRBV5-5 with TRBJ2-3; 8 bases are shared with TRBD2. The germline V gene has CDR1 SGHKS and CDR2 YYEKEE (reference sequence). This CDR3 is 16 amino acids long. The trim removed 2 bases at V and 1 base at J, leaving 6 bases unmatched. CDR3: CASSFVGAGGTDTQYF. As DNA, the CDR3 is TGTGCCAGCAGCTTTGTGGGAGCGGGGGGCACAGATACGCAGTATTTT.

This clonotype appeared many times. The V and J genes are TRBV6-1 and TRBJ2-7, with 7 bases identical to TRBD2. The CDR3 is 13 residues long. Germline-derived CDR1 and CDR2 are MNHNS and SASEGT. The J segment lost 0 bases and the V segment lost 10 bases, leaving 6 bases of the junction unmatched. For the CDR3, the DNA is TGTGCCACAATCGGCGGGGGCTCCTACGAGCAGTACTTC. Its translation: CATIGGGSYEQYF.

This clonotype has ten or more counts. The V call is TRBV28, the J call TRBJ2-7, with TRBD1 matching 7 bases. Germline CDR1 MDHEN, CDR2 SYDVKM. V lost 2 bases to trimming and J lost 0 bases; unmatched junction nucleotides: 4. The CDR3 is made up of 15 amino acids. CDR3 residues: CASSLGDRNSYEQYF. CDR3 sequence (DNA): TGTGCCAGCAGTTTAGGGGACAGAAACTCCTACGAGCAGTACTTC.

Only a few counts were recorded for this clonotype. The V gene is TRBV28, the J gene TRBJ1-5; D not resolved. Germline values: CDR1 MDHEN, CDR2 SYDVKM. The CDR3 spans 12 residues. Trimming removed 6 bases at V and 7 bases at J, with 10 bases between. The CDR3 coding sequence is TGTGCCAGCAGGTCCGTTGGGCAGCCCCAGCATTTT. As protein: CASRSVGQPQHF. The whole variable domain, remainder taken from reference TRBV28 and TRBJ1-5, is DVKVTQSSRYLVKRTGEKVFLECVQDMDHENMFWYRQDPGLGLRLIYFSYDVKMKEKGDIPEGYSVSREKKERFSLILESASTNQTSMYLCASRSVGQPQHFGDGTRLSIL.

This clonotype has at least ten counts. The chain has TRBV6-5 and TRBJ2-1; D unclear. CDR3 size: 12 residues. The germline V gene encodes CDR1 MNHEY and CDR2 SVGAGI. Trimming stripped 4 bases from V and 15 bases from J, with 16 bases between. Written as DNA, the CDR3 is TGTGCCAGCAGTTCTCGGACCTCCCGGGCGTTCTTC. It encodes CASSSRTSRAFF.

The J gene is TRBJ1-1, the V gene TRBV3-1, with D possibly being TRBD1 (6 bases). Germline values: CDR1 LGHDT, CDR2 YNNKEL (reference sequence). Trimming shortened V by 3 bases and J by 0 bases, and 11 bases separated the two germline ends. This CDR3 spans 15 amino acids. The CDR3 is CASSHRQAMNTEAFF. The CDR3 nucleotides are TGTGCCAGCAGCCATAGACAGGCCATGAACACTGAAGCTTTCTTT.

The CDR3 DNA is TGCGCCAGCAGTGTGGGGGGTATCCAAGAGACCCAGTACTTC. Amino acids: CASSVGGIQETQYF. V is TRBV5-1 and J is TRBJ2-5; a possible D gene is TRBD2 (6 bases). Per the germline V gene, CDR1 is SGHRS and CDR2 is YFSETQ. This CDR3 is 14 amino acids long. The V end lost 5 bases, the J end lost 1 base, and 12 bases lay between the germline ends.

This clonotype came up a few times. A much larger clone is a single base away; this may be a read error. The chain recombines TRBV30 with TRBJ2-1; D is possibly TRBD2 (5 bases). V gave up 0 bases and J gave up 13 bases, with 16 bases separating them. CDR1 is GTSNPN, CDR2 SVGIG, per germline (reference sequence). The CDR3 has 13 amino acids. This CDR3 is CAWSVNVGGEQFF. The CDR3 bases are TGTGCCTGGAGTGTAAACGTAGGAGGCGAACAGTTCTTC.

The gene calls are TRBV6-1 and TRBJ2-5; 7 nucleotides agree with TRBD2. Germline loops: CDR1 MNHNS, CDR2 SASEGT. This CDR3 comprises 14 residues. The J segment lost 4 bases and the V segment lost 6 bases, leaving 8 bases of the junction unmatched. In DNA, the CDR3 is TGTGCCAGCAGGACGGGGGGAGTACTAGAGACCCAGTACTTC. As protein: CASRTGGVLETQYF.

This chain uses TRBV20-1 with TRBJ2-7, with 14 bases identical to TRBD2. Germline CDR1 and CDR2: DFQATT and SNEGSKA (reference sequence). This CDR3 has 13 residues. The CDR3 coding sequence is TGCAGGGGACTAGCGGGGGAGTCCGACGAGCAGTACTTC. Translation: CRGLAGESDEQYF.